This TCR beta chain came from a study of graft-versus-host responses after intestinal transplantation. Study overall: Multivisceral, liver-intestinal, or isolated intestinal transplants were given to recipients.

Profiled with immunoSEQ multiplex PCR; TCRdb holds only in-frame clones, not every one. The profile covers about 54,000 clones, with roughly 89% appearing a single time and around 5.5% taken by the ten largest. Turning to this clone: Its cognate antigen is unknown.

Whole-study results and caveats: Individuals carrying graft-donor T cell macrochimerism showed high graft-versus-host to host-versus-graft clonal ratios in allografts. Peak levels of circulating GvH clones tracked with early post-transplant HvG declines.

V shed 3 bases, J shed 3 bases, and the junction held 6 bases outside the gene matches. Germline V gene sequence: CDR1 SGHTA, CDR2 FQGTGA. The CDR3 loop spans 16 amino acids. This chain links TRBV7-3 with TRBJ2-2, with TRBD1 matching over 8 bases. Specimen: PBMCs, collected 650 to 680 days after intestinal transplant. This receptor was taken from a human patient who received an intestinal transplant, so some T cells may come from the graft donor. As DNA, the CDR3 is TGTGCCAGCAGCTTGCCCAGGGGGCTCGACACCGGGGAGCTGTTTTTT. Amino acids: CASSLPRGLDTGELFF.